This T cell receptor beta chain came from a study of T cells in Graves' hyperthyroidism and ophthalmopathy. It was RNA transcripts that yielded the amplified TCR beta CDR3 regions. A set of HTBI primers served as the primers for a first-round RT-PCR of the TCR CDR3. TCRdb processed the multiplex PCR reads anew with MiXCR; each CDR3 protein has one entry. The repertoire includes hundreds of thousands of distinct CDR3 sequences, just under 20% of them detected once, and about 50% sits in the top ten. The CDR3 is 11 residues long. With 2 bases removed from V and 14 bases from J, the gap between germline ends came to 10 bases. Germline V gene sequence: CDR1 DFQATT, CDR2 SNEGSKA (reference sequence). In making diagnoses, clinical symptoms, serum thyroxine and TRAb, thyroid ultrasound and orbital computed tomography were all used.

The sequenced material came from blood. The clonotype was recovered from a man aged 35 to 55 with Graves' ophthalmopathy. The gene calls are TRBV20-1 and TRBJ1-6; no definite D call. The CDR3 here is CSARFSWALHF. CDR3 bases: TGCAGTGCTAGATTCAGTTGGGCCCTCCACTTT.